The 7 T cell receptor beta chains below were found in one sample sequenced in a study of CD8 T cells in Susac syndrome. RNA totalling roughly 0.45 to 1 ug underwent reverse transcription with random hexamers. Via MiXCR, TCRdb re-called the immunoSEQ multiplex PCR reads, giving one row per CDR3 protein. The data show more than 40,000 distinct CDR3 sequences, 90% to 95% seen once. The sample comprised CD8+ T cells from PBMCs. Receptor source: a human donor in good health.

The rearrangement joins TRBV27 to TRBJ2-7; tentative D call: TRBD2 (6 bases). V shed 8 bases and J shed 2 bases, with 13 bases lying between them. The CDR3 spans 13 residues. Germline CDR1 and CDR2: MNHEY and SMNVEV (reference sequence). This CDR3 is CASSGGVAYEQYF. As DNA, the CDR3 is TGTGCCAGCTCCGGAGGGGTTGCCTACGAGCAGTACTTC.

This rearrangement joins TRBV24-1 to TRBJ2-7, with TRBD1 identical over 8 bases. V trimming: 5 bases; J trimming: 6 bases; junction bases outside the gene matches: 2. The CDR3 extends over 12 amino acids. Germline CDR1 reads KGHDR; CDR2 reads SFDVKD. CDR3 residues: CATSGTGFEQYF. The CDR3 DNA sequence: TGTGCCACCAGTGGGACAGGGTTCGAGCAGTACTTC.

V and J are TRBV20-1 and TRBJ2-2; weak D call: TRBD1 (5 bases). The CDR3 has 14 residues. V lost 0 bases to trimming and J lost 1 base, with 6 bases between them. Germline-derived CDR1 and CDR2 are DFQATT and SNEGSKA (reference sequence). The CDR3 sequence is CSARDQGNTGELFF. The DNA of the CDR3 is TGCAGTGCTAGAGATCAGGGGAACACCGGGGAGCTGTTTTTT.

This chain joins TRBV12-3 or TRBV12-4 and TRBJ1-4; D remains unclear. The length of the CDR3 is 14 residues. V dropped 6 bases and J dropped 4 bases, with 12 bases sitting between them. CDR3 region: CASSPNYSNEKLFF. For the CDR3, the DNA is TGTGCCAGCAGCCCTAACTACAGTAATGAAAAACTGTTTTTT.

The chain is built from TRBV10-3 and TRBJ2-1; 10 positions agree with TRBD2. CDR1 and CDR2 from the germline V gene are ENHRY and SYGVKD. This CDR3 spans 19 amino acids. V dropped 0 bases and J dropped 6; count of bases not matched to a gene: 14. CDR3 nucleotide sequence: TGTGCCATCAGTGAGTCATGGGCAGCGGGAGGGCCCTCACTCAATGAGCAGTTCTTC. Translated: CAISESWAAGGPSLNEQFF.

The chain employs TRBV14 and TRBJ2-5; no clear D gene. Germline loops: CDR1 SGHDN, CDR2 FVKESK. The length of the CDR3 is 13 residues. V lost 4 bases and J 5 bases, leaving 11 bases between the germline ends. CDR3 residues: CASSLWSRETQYF. CDR3 coding DNA: TGTGCCAGCAGCCTTTGGAGTAGGGAGACCCAGTACTTC.

For the CDR3, the DNA is TGTGCCAGCTCACCGGCCAGCACCTACGAGCAGTACTTC. Translated: CASSPASTYEQYF. J is TRBJ2-7 and V is TRBV18; D is uncertain. V lost 3 bases to trimming and J lost 2 bases, with 8 bases between them. This CDR3 is 13 amino acids long. Germline CDR1 KGHSH, CDR2 LQKENI.